Below are 4 T cell receptor beta chains sequenced from a single sample in a study of blood T cells in healthy people across ages. A second PCR, run for about 6 to 11 cycles, used a sample-barcoded 5' primer plus a J-beta primer mix. TCRdb redid the calling of the 5' RACE reads with MiXCR, one entry per CDR3 protein. The repertoire includes about 780,000 distinct CDR3 sequences, about half of them detected once, and less than 20% sits in the top ten. Sequencing was carried out using blood. These receptors originate from a man aged 80 or over in good health.

Comments on this clonotype: An end of the junction does not agree with germline; a read error may underlie this. J is TRBJ2-2 and V is TRBV4-1; D is unclear. This CDR3 contains 12 residues. Per germline, CDR1 MGHRA and CDR2 YSYEKL. DNA for the CDR3: TGTGCCAGTAGTCCTTTCACCGGGGAGCTGTTTTTT. Its protein is CASSPFTGELFF.

V and J are TRBV14 and TRBJ2-1; D is ambiguous. The CDR3 is 15 residues long. The V gene's germline CDR1 is SGHDN and CDR2 FVKESK. Deletions cut 4 bases from V and 4 bases from J, with 14 bases between. The CDR3 sequence: CASSPFGALYNEQFF. In nucleotides, the CDR3 is TGTGCCAGCAGCCCATTCGGAGCCCTGTACAATGAGCAGTTCTTC. Using reference TRBV14 and TRBJ2-1 for the parts outside the CDR3, the full variable domain is EAGVTQFPSHSVIEKGQTVTLRCDPISGHDNLYWYRRVMGKEIKFLLHFVKESKQDESGMPNNRFLAERTGGTYSTLKVQPAELEDSGVYFCASSPFGALYNEQFFGPGTRLTVL.

J is TRBJ2-3 and V is TRBV30; tentatively, D is TRBD2 (5 bases). The CDR3 has 17 residues. V dropped 2 bases and J dropped 1 base, with 19 bases sitting between them. CDR1 and CDR2 from the germline V gene are GTSNPN and SVGIG (reference sequence). The CDR3 coding sequence is TGTGCCTGGAGTCCCCTCGGACTGACTCTAGGCACAGATACGCAGTATTTT. Translation gives CAWSPLGLTLGTDTQYF.

The rearrangement joins TRBV9 to TRBJ2-1, with D tentatively TRBD2 (6 bases). The CDR3 runs 15 residues. V lost 4 bases, J lost 4 bases, and 15 bases lay in between. From germline, CDR1 is SGDLS and CDR2 YYNGEE. Here the CDR3 DNA reads TGTGCCAGCAGCCCCCGACTAGGAGTGTACAATGAGCAGTTCTTC. Protein product: CASSPRLGVYNEQFF.